One sample yielded the 30 T cell receptor beta chains listed below, sequenced in a study of CD8 T cells in ankylosing spondylitis (dated by TCRdb to about 2017). Library prep was done by 5' RACE. Reads for this sample came from an Illumina HiSeq 2500. In-frame beta chains were kept once TCRdb had trimmed the public reads at Q25 with fastp and called clones with MiXCR. CDR3 protein sequences are deduplicated, and each keeps its most common genes and DNA. This sample holds 300,000 to 350,000 distinct CDR3 sequences; 20% to 25% were observed only once. The leading ten clones occupy roughly 4% of the sample. The sample was blood, either unsorted or a sorted T cell fraction (not recorded which). Every receptor here comes from a female donor with ankylosing spondylitis or in good health (not recorded which).

V usage is TRBV6-1 and J usage is TRBJ1-1; D possibly corresponds to TRBD1 (5 bases). CDR1 and CDR2 from the germline V gene are MNHNS and SASEGT. The CDR3 spans 13 residues. Trimming removed 6 bases from V and 0 bases from J, with 8 bases in between. This CDR3 is CASRRGVNTEAFF. The CDR3 DNA follows: TGTGCCAGCAGGCGGGGGGTGAACACTGAAGCTTTCTTT.

This clonotype was counted ten times or more. The J gene is TRBJ2-3, the V gene TRBV20-1; 7 bases align to TRBD2. V gave up 3 bases and J gave up 3 bases; unmatched junction bases: 3. Looked up from germline, CDR1 is DFQATT and CDR2 is SNEGSKA (reference sequence). CDR3 length equals 13 residues. The CDR3 DNA follows: TGCAGTGCTAGCCTAGCGGAAACAGATACGCAGTATTTT. It specifies CSASLAETDTQYF.

There are many counts of this clonotype. This rearrangement joins TRBV7-9 to TRBJ2-7, with a tentative D call TRBD2 (6 bases). The CDR3 consists of 16 residues. V was trimmed by 4 bases and J by 1 base, leaving 17 bases between them. Germline lookup yields CDR1 SEHNR and CDR2 FQNEAQ (reference sequence). The CDR3 region is CASSSIKRDFSYEQYF. CDR3 DNA: TGTGCCAGCAGCTCTATCAAACGGGACTTTTCCTACGAGCAGTACTTC.

This clonotype was seen a few times. This chain connects TRBV5-1 to TRBJ2-2; TRBD1 aligns across 7 bases. J was trimmed by 1 base and V by 6 bases; bases with no gene match: 6. This CDR3 contains 15 residues. Germline lookup yields CDR1 SGHRS and CDR2 YFSETQ. The CDR3 DNA reads TGCGCCAGCAAGGGGGCCATGGGGAACACCGGGGAGCTGTTTTTT. This sequence encodes CASKGAMGNTGELFF. Using reference TRBV5-1 and TRBJ2-2 for the parts outside the CDR3, the full variable domain is KAGVTQTPRYLIKTRGQQVTLSCSPISGHRSVSWYQQTPGQGLQFLFEYFSETQRNKGNFPGRFSGRQFSNSRSEMNVSTLELGDSALYLCASKGAMGNTGELFFGEGSRLTVL.

The chain combines TRBV6-1 with TRBJ1-2, with D perhaps TRBD1 (5 bases). The germline CDR1 and CDR2 sequences are MNHNS and SASEGT. This CDR3 comprises 14 residues. The ends were cut back, 0 bases at V and 7 bases at J, with 12 bases in the middle. In DNA form, the CDR3 reads TGTGCCAGCAGTGAAGCGCTCCTCCAGGGTGGCTACACCTTC. Translation: CASSEALLQGGYTF.

This clonotype came up once. The junction departs from the called germline gene at one end, perhaps through a read error. This chain connects TRBV20-1 to TRBJ2-1; the match to TRBD2 covers 10 bases. This CDR3 contains 16 residues. Germline assignment: CDR1 DFQATT and CDR2 SNEGSKA (reference sequence). The CDR3 DNA sequence: TGCGGTGCTAGTAAGCCTAGCGGGAGCTCCTACAATGAGCAGTTCTTC. Encoded protein: CGASKPSGSSYNEQFF.

There are a few counts of this clonotype. The J gene is TRBJ2-2, the V gene TRBV9; TRBD1 matches at 9 bases. Trimming took 3 bases from V and 3 from J; bases not matched to a gene: 6. Germline V gene data show CDR1 as SGDLS and CDR2 as YYNGEE. The CDR3 loop spans 16 amino acids. The CDR3 here is CASSERRQGDTGELFF. CDR3 bases: TGTGCCAGCAGCGAGAGGAGACAGGGGGACACCGGGGAGCTGTTTTTT.

This chain connects TRBV20-1 to TRBJ1-1; 7 bases align to TRBD1. This CDR3 is 13 amino acids long. Germline lookup yields CDR1 DFQATT and CDR2 SNEGSKA (reference sequence). This CDR3 is CSGTDGGNTEAFF. The CDR3 bases are TGCAGCGGGACAGATGGGGGGAACACTGAAGCTTTCTTT.

CDR3 sequence: CASSPRTATSGPYNEQFF. The CDR3 DNA reads as TGTGCCAGCTCACCCCGCACGGCGACTAGCGGGCCGTACAATGAGCAGTTCTTC. V and J are TRBV18 and TRBJ2-1; 10 bases align to TRBD2. V shed 3 bases, J shed 4 bases, and the junction held 12 bases outside the gene matches. This CDR3 is built from 18 residues. CDR1 is KGHSH and CDR2 is LQKENI in the germline V gene.

The CDR3 sequence is CASAGQPNTEAFF. In nucleotides, the CDR3 is TGTGCCAGCGCCGGACAGCCAAACACTGAAGCTTTCTTT. The chain is built from TRBV6-2 or TRBV6-3 and TRBJ1-1; possibly TRBD1 for D (6 bases). The CDR3 has 13 amino acids. Trimming stripped 8 bases from V and 2 bases from J, with 12 bases between. Germline V gene data show CDR1 as MNHEY and CDR2 as SVGEGT.

This clonotype was seen many times. This chain uses TRBV2 with TRBJ1-4, with a possible D match to TRBD1 (6 bases). The V and J ends lost 3 bases and 7 bases respectively, with 9 bases between them. Germline V gene sequence: CDR1 SNHLY, CDR2 FYNNEI. The CDR3 is 13 residues long. CDR3 protein: CASSEGAFEKLFF. The CDR3 DNA follows: TGTGCCAGCAGTGAGGGGGCCTTTGAAAAACTGTTTTTT.

J is TRBJ2-1 and V is TRBV20-1; D is unresolved. The V gene lost 3 bases and the J gene lost 9 bases, with 12 bases spanning the gap. The CDR3 is made up of 12 amino acids. Germline-derived CDR1 and CDR2 are DFQATT and SNEGSKA (reference sequence). CDR3 residues: CSASPTLGEQFF. Here the CDR3 DNA reads TGCAGTGCTAGCCCCACTCTAGGTGAGCAGTTCTTC.

The rearrangement links TRBV4-3 to TRBJ2-2, with D possibly TRBD1 on 6 matching bases. This CDR3 region has 14 residues. Trimming cost V 0 bases and J 8 bases, with 10 bases left between them. Germline V CDR1 and CDR2: LGHNA, YSLEER. The CDR3 DNA reads TGCGCCAGCAGCCAAGAATCCAGGGGAGGGGAGCTGTTTTTT. This sequence encodes CASSQESRGGELFF.

This clonotype was counted only a few times. The rearrangement uses TRBV20-1 and TRBJ2-4; 9 nucleotides agree with TRBD2. This CDR3 spans 14 amino acids. V was clipped by 6 bases and J by 6 bases; unmatched bases: 9. Germline lookup yields CDR1 DFQATT and CDR2 SNEGSKA (reference sequence). The CDR3 loop is CSADPAGGSNIQYF. The CDR3 region has the DNA TGCAGTGCAGATCCAGCGGGAGGTTCAAACATTCAGTACTTC.

This clonotype has a count of ten or more. The chain links TRBV5-1 to TRBJ2-7; TRBD1 aligns across 8 bases. The CDR3 extends over 16 amino acids. V was clipped by 3 bases and J by 11 bases; unmatched bases: 19. The germline CDR1 and CDR2 sequences are SGHRS and YFSETQ. The CDR3: CASSSSPLGQGVLEYF. The CDR3 DNA reads TGCGCCAGCAGCTCCTCACCATTAGGACAGGGAGTGCTGGAGTACTTC.

The rearrangement joins TRBV7-2 to TRBJ1-5; D is unclear. Germline V gene lookup returns CDR1 SGHTA and CDR2 FQGNSA. V lost 5 bases to trimming and J lost 0 bases, with 8 bases between them. The CDR3 contains 14 residues. The CDR3 DNA reads as TGTGCCAGCAGCACCCTCGATAGCAATCAGCCCCAGCATTTT. Protein: CASSTLDSNQPQHF.

This chain joins TRBV7-2 and TRBJ2-1; no definite D call. Trimming removed 0 bases from V and 9 bases from J, with 9 bases in between. CDR1 and CDR2 (germline): SGHTA, FQGNSA. This CDR3 spans 13 amino acids. The CDR3 region has the DNA TGTGCCAGCAGCTTAGCCCCGACCGGTGAGCAGTTCTTC. Translating gives CASSLAPTGEQFF.

This clonotype has ten or more counts. The chain couples TRBV29-1 to TRBJ1-4, with D possibly being TRBD1 (5 bases). CDR1 and CDR2 (germline): SQVTM, ANQGSEA. V lost 5 bases, J lost 8 bases, and 15 bases lay in between. This CDR3 contains 13 residues. CDR3 DNA: TGCAGCGTTACCGGGACTAAGGGGGAAAAACTGTTTTTT. Its translation is CSVTGTKGEKLFF.

This clonotype was counted ten times or more. The CDR3 here is CASSLRQGRTEAFF. CDR3 bases: TGTGCCAGCAGCTTAAGACAGGGTCGCACTGAAGCTTTCTTT. The V call is TRBV2, the J call TRBJ1-1; 7 positions agree with TRBD1. V gave up 6 bases and J gave up 4 bases; unmatched junction bases: 8. The V gene's germline CDR1 is SNHLY and CDR2 FYNNEI. This CDR3 contains 14 residues.

This clonotype was found a few times. The chain links TRBV6-2 or TRBV6-3 to TRBJ2-1; no firm D call. This CDR3 is 12 amino acids long. In germline, CDR1 is MNHEY, CDR2 SVGEGT. The V and J ends lost 6 bases and 8 bases respectively, with 11 bases between them. The CDR3 nucleotides are TGTGCCAGCAGGAGAACGTTGGATGAGCAGTTCTTC. This sequence encodes CASRRTLDEQFF.

V is TRBV19 and J is TRBJ2-1, with 7 bases that match TRBD1. Per the germline V gene, CDR1 is LNHDA and CDR2 is SQIVND (reference sequence). CDR3 length equals 15 residues. With V trimmed by 3 bases and J by 4 bases, 6 bases remained unmatched. The DNA for the CDR3 is TGTGCCAGTAGTATCGACAGGGACCGATACAATGAGCAGTTCTTC. It yields the protein CASSIDRDRYNEQFF.

The chain has TRBV6-2 or TRBV6-3 and TRBJ2-1, with 12 bases matching TRBD2. This CDR3 comprises 19 residues. V lost 6 bases and J lost 2; bases outside the gene matches: 14. CDR1 is MNHEY, CDR2 SVGEGT, per germline. CDR3 residues: CASSPIRLAGVPTYNEQFF. Written as DNA, the CDR3 is TGTGCCAGCAGCCCAATCCGACTAGCGGGAGTGCCGACCTACAATGAGCAGTTCTTC.

The rearrangement joins TRBV12-3 or TRBV12-4 to TRBJ2-3, with TRBD2 identical over 7 bases. The CDR3 is made up of 13 amino acids. Trimming cost V 0 bases and J 6 bases; bases outside gene matches: 0. This chain's CDR3 is CASSLAAGDTQYF. CDR3 bases: TGTGCCAGCAGTTTAGCAGCGGGGGATACGCAGTATTTT.

Ten or more counts support this clonotype. The chain combines TRBV5-1 with TRBJ2-2; no clear D gene. The CDR3 runs 13 residues. The V end was cut by 6 bases, the J end by 0 bases, with 6 bases between. The V gene's germline CDR1 is SGHRS and CDR2 YFSETQ. The CDR3 nucleotides are TGCGCCAGCACCACTTCGAACACCGGGGAGCTGTTTTTT. Translation: CASTTSNTGELFF.

This clonotype was picked up a small number of times. The chain employs TRBV12-3 or TRBV12-4 and TRBJ1-1; 7 positions match TRBD1. CDR3 length equals 15 residues. V shed 5 bases, J shed 1 base, and the junction held 7 bases outside the gene matches. The CDR3 sequence: CASSIHGTANTEAFF. The CDR3 region has the DNA TGTGCCAGCAGTATCCATGGGACAGCGAACACTGAAGCTTTCTTT.

The chain is built from TRBV18 and TRBJ2-1, with D possibly being TRBD1 (5 bases). Trimming took 4 bases from V and 4 from J, leaving 14 bases between them. The germline CDR1 and CDR2 sequences are KGHSH and LQKENI. The CDR3 sequence is 15 residues long. CDR3 nucleotide sequence: TGTGCCAGCTCACGTGGTCAGGGCTGGTACAATGAGCAGTTCTTC. Translated, it gives CASSRGQGWYNEQFF.

This clonotype was counted a few times. The rearrangement uses TRBV20-1 and TRBJ2-7, with unresolved D. This CDR3 contains 13 residues. Germline V gives CDR1 DFQATT, CDR2 SNEGSKA (reference sequence). Trimming removed 4 bases from V and 6 bases from J, with 16 bases in between. CDR3 bases: TGCAGTGCTATTAGACCCCTCAGACCCGAGCAGTACTTC. Amino acids: CSAIRPLRPEQYF.

This clonotype was seen once. The rearrangement uses TRBV10-3 and TRBJ2-7; TRBD2 agrees at 12 bases. The CDR3 runs to 16 residues. With V trimmed by 6 bases and J by 3 bases, 9 bases remained unmatched. In germline, CDR1 is ENHRY, CDR2 SYGVKD. CDR3 bases: TGTGCCATCAGCGACGGACTAGCGGGAAAAAACTACGAGCAGTACTTC. This codes for CAISDGLAGKNYEQYF.

The chain uses TRBV20-1 and TRBJ1-1; D is undetermined. The CDR3 is 12 residues long. Germline V gene lookup returns CDR1 DFQATT and CDR2 SNEGSKA (reference sequence). V lost 5 bases and J lost 3, with 10 bases in between. The DNA of the CDR3 is TGCAGTGCTGGGGAGGCCTACACTGAAGCTTTCTTT. Its translation is CSAGEAYTEAFF.

The rearrangement joins TRBV7-2 to TRBJ2-7; 9 positions match TRBD2. With V trimmed by 0 bases and J by 4 bases, 1 base remained unmatched. There are 14 residues in the CDR3. Germline V CDR1 and CDR2: SGHTA, FQGNSA. The CDR3 nucleotides are TGTGCCAGCAGCTTAGCGCGGGAGGGGTACGAGCAGTACTTC. Translation gives CASSLAREGYEQYF.